This T cell receptor (beta chain) derives from a study of cytomegalovirus exposure and HLA in healthy donors. Study conclusions and caveats: Later analysis suggested links between common viral pathogens and several top significant clusters. What TCR beta sequences reportedly achieved was accurate prediction of HLA-A and HLA-B alleles in most subjects.

The PCR ran on 60 Vbeta and 13 Jbeta primers. TCRdb's table, derived via immunoSEQ multiplex PCR, lists solely in-frame clones and lacks some. The table has 150,000 to 200,000 clones, roughly 78% seen once. On this clone: What it binds is unknown.

Regarding donors, all were healthy bone marrow donors. The clonotype originates from a woman aged 45-60 years in good health and CMV-seropositive. Sequenced input: PBMCs.

The CDR3 sequence is CASSRDSELETQYF. CDR3 DNA sequence: TGCGCCAGCAGCCGGGACAGTGAATTAGAGACCCAGTACTTC. The rearrangement links TRBV4-1 to TRBJ2-5; 7 nucleotides agree with TRBD1. Trimming took 4 bases from V and 4 from J; bases not matched to a gene: 6. The CDR3 is 14 residues long. CDR1 is MGHRA, CDR2 YSYEKL, per germline.